These 28 T cell receptor beta chains share one sample of origin, sequenced in a study of post-analysis software for immune sequencing data. Study outcomes and limitations: Five or six TRBV segments, TRBV5-6, TRBV5-1 and TRBV20-1 among them, were found more frequent in patients than controls.

Unique molecular identifiers featured in each of the TCR beta cDNA libraries. In TCRdb, the PCR reads were re-called with MiXCR into one record per CDR3 protein. The profile shows fewer than 850,000 distinct CDR3 sequences, roughly 30% of them singletons. Their antigens are not known. The specimen sequenced was blood. All receptors come from a girl aged 10-17 years with multiple sclerosis.

This clonotype turned up a few times. The chain has TRBV6-5 and TRBJ2-1; the match to TRBD2 covers 10 bases. The CDR3 contains 15 residues. CDR1 and CDR2 (germline): MNHEY, SVGAGI. The trim removed 8 bases at V and 7 bases at J, leaving 11 bases unmatched. As DNA, the CDR3 is TGTGCCAGCCTGAGCGGGAGGGCCGGGAGGAATGAGCAGTTCTTC. Its translation: CASLSGRAGRNEQFF.

The V and J genes are TRBV29-1 and TRBJ1-1; D might be TRBD1 (6 bases). The CDR3 consists of 13 residues. The V end lost 7 bases, the J end lost 0 bases, and 12 bases lay between the germline ends. The germline V gene has CDR1 SQVTM and CDR2 ANQGSEA. The CDR3 loop is CSANRELNTEAFF. CDR3 DNA: TGCAGCGCAAACAGGGAGCTGAACACTGAAGCTTTCTTT.

This clonotype appeared many times. The chain joins TRBV7-2 to TRBJ2-7, with 12 positions matching TRBD2. This CDR3 spans 15 amino acids. CDR1 is SGHTA and CDR2 is FQGNSA in the germline V gene. After removal of 5 bases from V and 1 base from J, the junction contained 3 bases not matched to a gene. CDR3 DNA: TGTGCCAGCAGCGTACTAGCGGGGGGTTCCTACGAGCAGTACTTC. As protein: CASSVLAGGSYEQYF.

This clonotype was detected a few times. The chain uses TRBV20-1 and TRBJ1-1, with unresolved D. V was trimmed by 2 bases and J by 2 bases, leaving 9 bases between them. Germline V gene lookup returns CDR1 DFQATT and CDR2 SNEGSKA (reference sequence). This CDR3 is built from 13 residues. The DNA of the CDR3 is TGCAGTGCTAGATCTGGGCCTAACACTGAAGCTTTCTTT. As protein: CSARSGPNTEAFF.

The CDR3 bases are TGTGCCAGCAGCAAGTTATACAATGAGCAGTTCTTC. Protein product: CASSKLYNEQFF. The chain recombines TRBV2 with TRBJ2-1; D remains ambiguous. This CDR3 has 12 amino acids. Germline lookup yields CDR1 SNHLY and CDR2 FYNNEI. Trimming cost V 6 bases and J 4 bases, with 7 bases left between them. Using reference TRBV2 and TRBJ2-1 for the parts outside the CDR3, the full variable domain is EPEVTQTPSHQVTQMGQEVILRCVPISNHLYFYWYRQILGQKVEFLVSFYNNEISEKSEIFDDQFSVERPDGSNFTLKIRSTKLEDSAMYFCASSKLYNEQFFGPGTRLTVL.

This clonotype was observed a few times. The rearrangement links TRBV7-2 to TRBJ2-6, with 7 bases fitting TRBD1. The V and J ends lost 5 bases and 0 bases, in that order; junction bases with no gene match: 10. CDR3 length: 18 residues. Per germline, CDR1 SGHTA and CDR2 FQGNSA. CDR3 sequence: CASSTRWTGLSGANVLTF. The DNA of the CDR3 is TGTGCCAGCAGCACGCGATGGACAGGCCTCTCTGGGGCCAACGTCCTGACTTTC. The full variable domain, completed using reference TRBV7-2 and TRBJ2-6, is GAGVSQSPSNKVTEKGKDVELRCDPISGHTALYWYRQSLGQGLEFLIYFQGNSAPDKSGLPSDRFSAERTGGSVSTLTIQRTQQEDSAVYLCASSTRWTGLSGANVLTFGAGSRLTVL.

The rearrangement uses TRBV4-1 and TRBJ1-2; TRBD1 might be the D (5 bases). CDR1 is MGHRA, CDR2 YSYEKL, per germline. The CDR3 runs 14 residues. The V and J ends lost 0 bases and 4 bases respectively, with 9 bases between them. The CDR3 is CASSQDGGGYGYTF. The CDR3 DNA reads as TGCGCCAGCAGCCAAGATGGCGGGGGCTATGGCTACACCTTC.

This clonotype was detected only a few times. V usage is TRBV20-1 and J usage is TRBJ2-7; 10 bases fit TRBD2. The V gene's germline CDR1 is DFQATT and CDR2 SNEGSKA (reference sequence). The CDR3 runs 16 residues. Germline trimming cut 6 bases from V and 0 bases from J; bases unmatched to any gene: 11. In DNA, the CDR3 is TGCAGTGCGAGGAGGCAAAGCGGGAGGGCCTCCTACGAGCAGTACTTC. Amino acid sequence: CSARRQSGRASYEQYF.

The genes are TRBV7-9 and TRBJ2-3; D may be TRBD1 (5 bases). V was cut by 7 bases and J by 1 base, with 15 bases left in between. CDR1 and CDR2 from the germline V gene are SEHNR and FQNEAQ (reference sequence). The CDR3 runs to 15 residues. The CDR3 protein is CASIHLRGGTDTQYF. The CDR3 region has the DNA TGTGCCAGCATCCATCTTAGGGGTGGCACAGATACGCAGTATTTT.

This clonotype was counted a few times. CDR3 protein: CASRTGLDTDTQYF. In DNA form, the CDR3 reads TGCGCCAGCAGGACGGGACTCGACACAGATACGCAGTATTTT. The chain joins TRBV5-1 to TRBJ2-3; perhaps TRBD2 as D (6 bases). The CDR3 contains 14 residues. Trimming pared 5 bases from V and 2 bases from J, leaving 12 bases between. Germline CDR1 and CDR2: SGHRS and YFSETQ.

The gene calls are TRBV20-1 and TRBJ2-7; 16 bases are shared with TRBD2. Trimming took 0 bases from V and 1 from J; bases not matched to a gene: 6. The CDR3 consists of 18 residues. CDR1 is DFQATT and CDR2 is SNEGSKA in the germline V gene (reference sequence). CDR3 sequence: CSARDGTSGRAWSYEQYF. The CDR3 DNA reads as TGCAGTGCTAGAGATGGGACTAGCGGGAGGGCCTGGTCCTACGAGCAGTACTTC.

The chain has TRBV7-2 and TRBJ2-1; a possible D gene is TRBD1 (5 bases). Germline V lookup: CDR1 SGHTA, CDR2 FQGNSA. V lost 0 bases, J lost 10 bases, and 10 bases lay in between. The CDR3 loop spans 13 amino acids. The CDR3, as DNA: TGTGCCAGCAGCTTAGCACGTCCAGGGGAGCAGTTCTTC. Amino acid sequence: CASSLARPGEQFF.

The chain has TRBV5-1 and TRBJ2-3; the D is unclear. Germline values: CDR1 SGHRS, CDR2 YFSETQ. CDR3 length equals 16 residues. Trimming removed 1 base at V and 7 bases at J, with 19 bases between. DNA of the CDR3: TGCGCCAGCAGCTTGTGGCCCCAGGACCAAACGAATACGCAGTATTTT. Translated: CASSLWPQDQTNTQYF.

This clonotype was seen just once. This sequence joins TRBV15 and TRBJ1-6; no firm D call. Germline assignment: CDR1 LNHNV and CDR2 YYDKDF (reference sequence). The CDR3 covers 17 residues. Trimming removed 0 bases at V and 6 bases at J, with 15 bases between. CDR3 amino acids: CATSRENFGERNSPLHF. CDR3 coding DNA: TGTGCCACCAGCAGAGAGAACTTCGGGGAGCGTAATTCACCCCTCCACTTT.

This clonotype was observed a handful of times. The chain is built from TRBV10-2 and TRBJ2-1; the D is unclear. Trimming pared 6 bases from V and 3 bases from J, leaving 15 bases between. Germline V CDR1 and CDR2: WSHSY, SAAADI. The CDR3 totals 15 residues. This CDR3 reads CASSKMGPRYNEQFF. DNA for the CDR3: TGCGCCAGCAGCAAAATGGGTCCTCGCTACAATGAGCAGTTCTTC.

The chain has TRBV4-1 and TRBJ2-5; D is unclear. The germline V gene encodes CDR1 MGHRA and CDR2 YSYEKL. V was shortened by 4 bases and J by 5 bases, with 11 bases between the two germline ends. The CDR3 is made up of 13 amino acids. CDR3 protein: CASSLGPSETQYF. CDR3 in DNA: TGCGCCAGCAGCCTCGGACCATCCGAGACCCAGTACTTC.

This clonotype turned up a few times. This chain uses TRBV6-2 or TRBV6-3 with TRBJ1-1; D is possibly TRBD1 (6 bases). This CDR3 contains 14 residues. Germline CDR1 is MNHEY and CDR2 is SVGEGT. V lost 7 bases to trimming and J lost 1 base, with 13 bases between them. CDR3 in DNA: TGTGCCAGCATTAACAGGGAAGAGAACACTGAAGCTTTCTTT. This translates into CASINREENTEAFF.

The rearrangement uses TRBV27 and TRBJ1-2, with D possibly matching TRBD1 (6 bases). The CDR3 extends over 14 amino acids. V was clipped by 5 bases and J by 4 bases, with 14 bases between them. Per the germline V gene, CDR1 is MNHEY and CDR2 is SMNVEV (reference sequence). The CDR3 region is CASSPTQGSYGYTF. The CDR3 nucleotides are TGTGCCAGCAGTCCAACACAGGGAAGCTATGGCTACACCTTC.

This clonotype was seen more than once but under ten times. This sequence joins TRBV5-5 and TRBJ1-5; D uncertain. The V end was cut by 4 bases, the J end by 0 bases, with 11 bases between. The germline gives CDR1 SGHKS, CDR2 YYEKEE (reference sequence). CDR3 length: 15 amino acids. DNA of the CDR3: TGTGCCAGCAGCCGGGTGGTAAATAGCAATCAGCCCCAGCATTTT. Its protein product is CASSRVVNSNQPQHF.

This clonotype was seen many times. V and J are TRBV15 and TRBJ2-7; TRBD1 aligns across 7 bases. Germline V CDR1 and CDR2: LNHNV, YYDKDF (reference sequence). The CDR3 has 15 residues. V dropped 2 bases and J dropped 6; count of bases not matched to a gene: 10. This CDR3 is CATSRTTGADGEQYF. CDR3 in DNA: TGTGCCACCAGCAGAACAACAGGGGCGGATGGCGAGCAGTACTTC.

This clonotype was counted between two and nine times. The chain employs TRBV5-1 and TRBJ1-1; D call uncertain. Between the trimmed V and J ends, which lost 2 bases and 1 base, there was a span of 9 bases. Germline CDR1 is SGHRS and CDR2 is YFSETQ. The CDR3 loop spans 14 amino acids. In DNA form, the CDR3 reads TGCGCCAGCAGCTTTGGTATGCAGAACACTGAAGCTTTCTTT. It yields the protein CASSFGMQNTEAFF. Drawing the rest from reference TRBV5-1 and TRBJ1-1, the complete variable domain is KAGVTQTPRYLIKTRGQQVTLSCSPISGHRSVSWYQQTPGQGLQFLFEYFSETQRNKGNFPGRFSGRQFSNSRSEMNVSTLELGDSALYLCASSFGMQNTEAFFGQGTRLTVV.

The chain carries TRBV20-1 and TRBJ2-1; D unresolved. The CDR3 has 13 amino acids. Germline values: CDR1 DFQATT, CDR2 SNEGSKA (reference sequence). Between the trimmed V and J ends, which lost 3 bases and 5 bases, there was a span of 11 bases. The CDR3 DNA follows: TGCAGTGCTAGTTTGGTAGTCGACAATGAGCAGTTCTTC. This encodes CSASLVVDNEQFF.

The chain is built from TRBV20-1 and TRBJ2-1; 16 bases fit TRBD2. The germline V gene has CDR1 DFQATT and CDR2 SNEGSKA (reference sequence). This CDR3 is 15 amino acids long. V shed 6 bases and J 10 bases; nucleotides not matched to a gene: 9. This CDR3 is CSATGLAGGSGEQFF. CDR3 DNA sequence: TGCAGTGCCACGGGACTAGCGGGAGGGTCGGGGGAGCAGTTCTTC.

This clonotype came up once. Germline is not matched at one junction end, which may reflect a read error. J is TRBJ1-4 and V is TRBV5-6; unclear D gene. The CDR3 covers 16 residues. The germline CDR1 and CDR2 sequences are SGHDT and YYEEEE. The CDR3 is CANSFGSPATNEKLFF. CDR3 coding DNA: TGTGCCAACAGCTTCGGAAGTCCTGCAACTAATGAAAAACTGTTTTTT.

CDR3 loop: CASSLGTGGQNTQYF. Written as DNA, the CDR3 is TGTGCCAGCAGCTTAGGGACAGGGGGGCAGAATACGCAGTATTTT. The chain carries TRBV7-2 and TRBJ2-3, with 10 positions matching TRBD1. Germline V lookup: CDR1 SGHTA, CDR2 FQGNSA. This CDR3 contains 15 residues. Trimming cost V 1 base and J 7 bases; bases outside gene matches: 5.

The chain employs TRBV6-2 or TRBV6-3 and TRBJ1-5; no clear D. The germline gives CDR1 MNHEY, CDR2 SVGEGT. The CDR3 runs 16 residues. V lost 2 bases to trimming and J lost 1 base, with 12 bases between them. As DNA, the CDR3 is TGTGCCAGCAGTTACGATTTCTTTGGGAGCAATCAGCCCCAGCATTTT. This encodes CASSYDFFGSNQPQHF.

Concerning this clonotype: The junction shows a germline mismatch at one end, possibly a read error. CDR3 bases: TGTACCAGCAGCCAGGTGGACAGCTACCTTTACAATGAGCAGTTCTTC. It encodes CTSSQVDSYLYNEQFF. This sequence joins TRBV3-1 and TRBJ2-1, with a possible D match to TRBD1 (6 bases). Germline CDR1 LGHDT, CDR2 YNNKEL (reference sequence). CDR3 length equals 16 residues.

This chain uses TRBV20-1 with TRBJ2-5; 9 bases fit TRBD2. This CDR3 spans 15 amino acids. CDR1 DFQATT and CDR2 SNEGSKA come from the germline V gene (reference sequence). The V gene end was trimmed by 0 bases and the J gene end by 3 bases; junction bases not matched to a gene: 5. The CDR3 is CSARDLAGMEETQYF. The CDR3 DNA follows: TGCAGTGCTAGAGATCTAGCGGGAATGGAAGAGACCCAGTACTTC.